A selection of T cell receptor beta chains follows, all from one sample in a study of shared clonotypes between healthy human individuals. Generated by immunoSEQ multiplex PCR, the TCRdb table keeps only in-frame clones and is missing some. The table includes roughly 2.4 million clones, 90% to 96% detected once. Sequences were obtained from naive CD4+ T cells sorted from blood. The receptors stem from a man between 18 and 29 years old in good health. Both conserved end residues are part of each CDR3. D genes are given only for firm matches. Clone size is given for some rows only: seen once, a few or many times, or a class if the clone is expanded.

clone_size	v_call	j_call	d_call	cdr3_aa	cdr3_nt
once	TRBV6-1	TRBJ2-1	TRBD1	CASSARPGQVNNEQFF	TGTGCCAGCAGTGCGAGACCGGGACAGGTCAACAATGAGCAGTTCTTC
-	TRBV11-2	TRBJ2-7	-	CASSLLTSSNEQYF	TGTGCCAGCAGCCTTCTTACTAGTTCCAACGAGCAGTACTTC
-	TRBV19	TRBJ1-2	TRBD1	CASRDRGVYPYGYTF	TGTGCCAGCCGGGACAGGGGCGTCTACCCCTATGGCTACACCTTC
-	TRBV11-3	TRBJ2-1	-	CASSLPGGRNEQFF	TGTGCCAGCAGCCTGCCGGGGGGCAGGAATGAGCAGTTCTTC
-	TRBV4-1	TRBJ2-7	TRBD2	CASSQVSSGSSYYEQYF	TGCGCCAGCAGCCAAGTGTCTAGCGGGAGTAGTTACTACGAGCAGTACTTC
-	TRBV15	TRBJ1-2	-	CATSGRKSAYGYTF	TGTGCCACCAGCGGCAGAAAGTCGGCGTATGGCTACACCTTC
-	TRBV10-3	TRBJ2-7	-	CAISESGDPYEQYF	TGTGCCATCAGTGAGTCGGGGGACCCCTACGAGCAGTACTTC
-	TRBV2	TRBJ1-5	TRBD1	CASSVGQSRSNQPQHF	TGTGCCAGCAGTGTGGGACAGTCTAGGAGCAATCAGCCCCAGCATTTT
-	TRBV10-3	TRBJ1-2	TRBD1	CAISGPDRGGYGYTF	TGTGCCATCAGTGGGCCGGACAGGGGAGGTTATGGCTACACCTTC
-	TRBV2	TRBJ1-4	TRBD1	CASSTQGAREKLFF	TGTGCCAGCAGCACCCAGGGGGCTCGTGAAAAACTGTTTTTT
-	TRBV2	TRBJ2-3	TRBD1	CASSPDRGGTDTQYF	TGTGCCAGCAGTCCGGACAGGGGAGGGACAGATACGCAGTATTTT
-	TRBV19	TRBJ1-5	-	CASSATGRGNQPQHF	TGTGCCAGTAGCGCAACAGGGAGGGGCAATCAGCCCCAGCATTTT
-	TRBV5-1	TRBJ1-2	-	CASSLGGAGVYGYTF	TGCGCCAGCAGCTTGGGCGGGGCCGGAGTCTATGGCTACACCTTC
-	TRBV6-5	TRBJ2-3	-	CASSYGGGDSSDTQYF	TGTGCCAGCAGTTACGGGGGCGGTGATAGCTCGGATACGCAGTATTTT
-	TRBV13	TRBJ1-2	-	CASSTTGYGYTF	TGTGCCAGCAGTACGACAGGTTATGGCTACACCTTC
-	TRBV2	TRBJ1-5	TRBD1	CASRAGTGGNQPQHF	TGTGCCAGCAGGGCAGGGACAGGGGGAAATCAGCCCCAGCATTTT
-	TRBV29-1	TRBJ1-2	-	CSVVGVGGYTF	TGCAGCGTTGTGGGGGTAGGAGGCTACACCTTC
once	TRBV27	TRBJ2-7	-	CASSLKDPGARVRRPEQYF	TGTGCCAGCAGTTTAAAGGATCCCGGAGCTCGGGTACGCCGTCCGGAGCAGTACTTC
-	TRBV29-1	TRBJ1-2	TRBD1	CSVPIGTGSTGYTF	TGCAGCGTACCCATAGGGACAGGGAGTACAGGCTACACCTTC
-	TRBV6-5	TRBJ2-1	TRBD1	CASSSWTGGFNEQFF	TGTGCCAGCAGTTCATGGACAGGGGGTTTCAATGAGCAGTTCTTC
-	TRBV11-2	TRBJ1-3	-	CASSTLRAGNTIYF	TGTGCCAGCAGCACCCTGCGGGCCGGAAACACCATATATTTT
-	TRBV10-1	TRBJ2-5	TRBD2	CASSETTARGESETQYF	TGCGCCAGCAGCGAAACTACCGCACGGGGGGAAAGTGAGACCCAGTACTTC
once	TRBV25-1	TRBJ2-7	TRBD2	CASSASGTTSYEQYF	TGTGCCAGCAGTGCCTCCGGGACTACTTCCTACGAGCAGTACTTC
-	TRBV5-1	TRBJ1-2	-	CASTARGPPNSGYTF	TGCGCCAGTACTGCTCGGGGACCACCGAATTCTGGCTACACCTTC
-	TRBV4-1	TRBJ1-5	TRBD1	CASSQDGTGNQPQHF	TGCGCCAGCAGCCAAGATGGGACAGGAAATCAGCCCCAGCATTTT
-	TRBV29-1	TRBJ2-1	-	CSVEGRRLQFF	TGCAGCGTTGAGGGGCGAAGGCTTCAGTTCTTC
-	TRBV5-4	TRBJ1-4	TRBD1	CASSPTGNNEKLFF	TGTGCCAGCAGCCCGACAGGGAATAATGAAAAACTGTTTTTT
-	TRBV4-3	TRBJ2-1	TRBD1	CASSQDGSGQGAIEQFF	TGCGCCAGCAGCCAAGATGGATCGGGACAGGGGGCTATTGAGCAGTTCTTC
few	TRBV29-1	TRBJ2-7	-	CSAGEHEQYF	TGCAGCGCAGGGGAACACGAGCAGTACTTC
-	TRBV30	TRBJ1-5	-	CAWSKQGSQPQHF	TGTGCCTGGAGCAAACAGGGATCTCAGCCCCAGCATTTT
-	TRBV30	TRBJ1-5	-	CAWRPDAGSNQPQHF	TGTGCCTGGCGGCCGGACGCAGGGAGCAATCAGCCCCAGCATTTT
-	TRBV7-2	TRBJ2-1	-	CASSFAGHEQFF	TGTGCCAGCAGCTTTGCGGGGCATGAGCAGTTCTTC
-	TRBV6-5	TRBJ2-7	-	CASSRGIDSSYEQYF	TGTGCCAGCAGTCGGGGAATAGACAGCTCCTACGAGCAGTACTTC
-	TRBV5-4	TRBJ2-7	-	CASSSKRGDTSTYEQYF	TGTGCCAGCAGCTCTAAACGGGGGGACACTTCGACCTACGAGCAGTACTTC
-	TRBV6-1	TRBJ2-5	TRBD1	CASSGDRGRETQYF	TGTGCCAGCAGTGGCGACAGGGGGAGAGAGACCCAGTACTTC
-	TRBV10-3	TRBJ2-3	TRBD1	CAISDQGASDTQYF	TGTGCCATCAGTGATCAGGGGGCCTCAGATACGCAGTATTTT
-	TRBV5-1	TRBJ2-6	-	CASLPGGASGANVLTF	TGCGCCAGCCTGCCTGGGGGTGCCTCTGGGGCCAACGTCCTGACTTTC
-	TRBV2	TRBJ2-7	TRBD2	CASAGTSGRASSYEQYF	TGTGCCAGCGCCGGGACTAGCGGGAGGGCGAGCTCCTACGAGCAGTACTTC
once	TRBV19	TRBJ2-3	-	CASSPGGGSTDTQYF	TGTGCCAGTAGTCCAGGGGGGGGTTCCACAGATACGCAGTATTTT
-	TRBV19	TRBJ2-2	TRBD2	CASSTTGLAVNTGELFF	TGTGCCAGTAGTACAACGGGACTAGCGGTGAACACCGGGGAGCTGTTTTTT
once	TRBV4-1	TRBJ2-3	TRBD2	CASSPYPSGSTDTQYF	TGCGCCAGCAGCCCCTACCCTAGCGGGAGCACAGATACGCAGTATTTT
-	TRBV18	TRBJ2-7	TRBD2	CASSPPGLAPYEQYF	TGTGCCAGCTCACCCCCGGGACTAGCTCCCTACGAGCAGTACTTC
-	TRBV11-2	TRBJ2-7	-	CASSLAGQLNYEQYF	TGTGCCAGCAGCCTGGCGGGACAGTTAAACTACGAGCAGTACTTC
-	TRBV6-6	TRBJ2-7	-	CASSYSTGGTTYEQYF	TGTGCCAGCAGTTACTCGACTGGGGGCACTACCTACGAGCAGTACTTC
-	TRBV4-1	TRBJ2-3	-	CASSHFDRGGADTQYF	TGCGCCAGCAGCCACTTCGACAGGGGAGGGGCAGATACGCAGTATTTT